These 7 T cell receptor beta chains were sequenced from one sample in a study of tumor and adjacent non-tumor tissue in lung cancer (dated by TCRdb to 2016 to 2019). Bulk unsorted tissue served as the source for RNA extraction, and RNA quality was assessed using a NanoDrop ND-1000 and an Agilent 2100. Libraries were built with multiplex PCR. The sample was run on an Illumina HiSeq 2500. TCRbeta libraries were built by three rounds of nested PCR using primers (Table S4), following protocols modified from ARM-PCR. TCRdb reanalyzed the raw reads on its own, using fastp at Q25 for trimming and MiXCR for clone calling, and kept in-frame beta chains. When rows share a CDR3 protein, they turn into one entry using the most common DNA and genes. The sample data list about 93,000 distinct CDR3 sequences, and roughly 66% of these were observed just once. The ten largest account for about 17% of the sample. Input material: lung tumor tissue. The origin of the receptors is a man aged 55 to 70 with non-small cell lung cancer.

The V call is TRBV18, the J call TRBJ2-3; no reliable D call. The V gene lost 6 bases and the J gene lost 6 bases, with 4 bases spanning the gap. Germline values: CDR1 KGHSH, CDR2 LQKENI. The CDR3 is 10 residues long. The CDR3 loop reads CASSGDTQYF. CDR3 bases: TGTGCCAGCTCGGGGGATACGCAGTATTTT. The whole variable domain, remainder taken from reference TRBV18 and TRBJ2-3, is NAGVMQNPRHLVRRRGQEARLRCSPMKGHSHVYWYRQLPEEGLKFMVYLQKENIIDESGMPKERFSAEFPKEGPSILRIQQVVRGDSAAYFCASSGDTQYFGPGTRLTVL.

A word on this clonotype: Since no conserved phenylalanine or tryptophan closes the CDR3, a read error is the likely cause. The chain has TRBV4-1 and TRBJ1-5; D gene unclear. The germline V gene has CDR1 MGHRA and CDR2 YSYEKL. The CDR3 runs 16 residues. In DNA form, the CDR3 reads TGCGCCAGAAGCCAAGACCGGGTAGGTAGCAATCAGCCCCAGCATTCT. Protein: CARSQDRVGSNQPQHS.

This clonotype has just one count. This chain links TRBV10-3 with TRBJ2-5; 8 bases match TRBD1. V lost 0 bases and J lost 4; bases outside the gene matches: 10. This CDR3 comprises 17 residues. Germline-derived CDR1 and CDR2 are ENHRY and SYGVKD. The CDR3 region has the DNA TGTGCCATCAGTGAGTCTGGTTCTAGGACAGGGTCAGAGACCCAGTACTTC. It translates to CAISESGSRTGSETQYF.

This clonotype has ten or more counts. The chain couples TRBV28 to TRBJ2-7; 11 bases map to TRBD2. Trimming cost V 4 bases and J 1 base; bases outside gene matches: 21. CDR1 MDHEN and CDR2 SYDVKM come from the germline V gene. CDR3 length equals 21 residues. The CDR3 DNA is TGTGCCAGCAGTTCCCCCAGGCCTTCTACTAGCGGGAGTATTGGATCCTACGAGCAGTACTTC. This codes for CASSSPRPSTSGSIGSYEQYF.

At least ten counts were recorded for this clonotype. The chain is built from TRBV5-1 and TRBJ2-1, with 10 bases matching TRBD1. Germline V gene sequence: CDR1 SGHRS, CDR2 YFSETQ. The CDR3 contains 14 residues. Trimming took 5 bases from V and 6 from J; bases not matched to a gene: 5. The CDR3 sequence is CASRGTGVFNEQFF. CDR3 sequence (DNA): TGCGCCAGCAGGGGGACAGGGGTATTCAATGAGCAGTTCTTC.

This clonotype was seen repeatedly, ten times or more. The chain has TRBV6-1 and TRBJ2-1; TRBD1 or TRBD2 may be the D gene (5 bases each). Germline values: CDR1 MNHNS, CDR2 SASEGT. The V end was cut by 6 bases, the J end by 0 bases, with 12 bases between. CDR3 size: 15 residues. CDR3 coding DNA: TGTGCCAGCAGCCCGGGACCAGACTCCTACAATGAGCAGTTCTTC. Its protein product is CASSPGPDSYNEQFF.

To note about this clonotype: This could be a read error, since a much larger clone is one nucleotide away. The DNA for the CDR3 is TGCAGTGGTAGGGGCTTGGGTTACGAGCAGTACTTC. This sequence encodes CSGRGLGYEQYF. The gene calls are TRBV20-1 and TRBJ2-7, with D perhaps matching TRBD1 (5 bases). CDR3 size: 12 residues. V was cut by 7 bases and J by 4 bases, with 14 bases left in between. In germline, CDR1 is DFQATT, CDR2 SNEGSKA (reference sequence).